This T cell receptor beta chain was identified in a study of T-cell reconstitution after alpha-beta-depleted transplantation in children. This CDR3 spans 15 amino acids. Germline-derived CDR1 and CDR2 are MDHEN and SYDVKM. V lost 1 base to trimming and J lost 5 bases; unmatched junction nucleotides: 7. For TCRbeta, the library was prepared with unique molecular identifiers. TCRdb reanalysed the PCR reads using MiXCR and keeps one entry per CDR3 protein. Seen here are under 35,000 distinct CDR3 sequences, 15% to 20% observed once, and the top ten hold around 35%. This sequence was found in a male patient between 2 and 15 years old who had a stem cell transplant for acute lymphoblastic leukemia, so the T cells may come from the graft donor. Sequencing was performed on PBMCs, mostly from graft donor cells, taken 60 days after TCRalphabeta/CD19-depleted stem cell transplant. The chain recombines TRBV28 with TRBJ2-5, with TRBD2 matching over 7 bases. CDR3 residues: CASSLYRDYTETQYF. CDR3 bases: TGTGCCAGCAGTTTATACCGGGACTACACCGAGACCCAGTACTTC.